These T cell receptor beta chains were read from a single sample in a study of blood T cell repertoires in COVID-19. Measured with immunoSEQ multiplex PCR; TCRdb has only the in-frame clones, and not every one. The table shows around 160,000 clones, with roughly 88% occurring only once. The material sequenced was peripheral blood. These receptors were collected from a woman in her sixties or seventies with COVID-19, enrolled during active disease. CDR3s include the opening cysteine and the closing phenylalanine or tryptophan. D genes are given only for firm matches. Size tells how often a clone was seen (once, few, many) or the class of an expanded clone, and some rows leave it out.

j_call cdr3_length d_call clone_size v_call cdr3_nt cdr3_aa
TRBJ1-1 13 TRBD1 - TRBV29-1 TGCAGCGTTCAGGGGGAGATGAACACTGAAGCTTTCTTT CSVQGEMNTEAFF
TRBJ2-7 13 TRBD1 few TRBV5-4 TGTGCCAGCAGCTGGGACAGATACTACGAGCAGTACTTC CASSWDRYYEQYF
TRBJ2-5 16 TRBD2 - TRBV4-1 TGCGCCAGCAGCCAAGAGACTAGCACCGGCCAAGAGACCCAGTACTTC CASSQETSTGQETQYF
TRBJ2-5 15 TRBD2 - TRBV4-2 TGTGCCAGCAGCCCGCTCGCGGGGGAGCCCGAGACCCAGTACTTC CASSPLAGEPETQYF
TRBJ2-5 17 TRBD2 once TRBV7-3 TGTGCCAGCAGCTTAATCCGGCCGGGGGGACCCCAAGAGACCCAGTACTTC CASSLIRPGGPQETQYF
TRBJ2-5 18 TRBD2 - TRBV5-4 TGTGCCAGCAGCCTGCCCGGACTAGCGGGGGCCTCCCGGGAGACCCAGTACTTC CASSLPGLAGASRETQYF
TRBJ2-2 14 TRBD1 - TRBV4-1 TGCGCCAGCAGCCTGGGACAGGGGGCCGGGGAGCTGTTTTTT CASSLGQGAGELFF
TRBJ1-2 13 - - TRBV6-5 TGTGCCACCCGAAGGGGCAGGGAGGGTGGCTACACCTTC CATRRGREGGYTF
TRBJ1-1 15 - - TRBV6-5 TGTGCCAGCAGTACCCTTAACAGGGTCGCCACTGAAGCTTTCTTT CASSTLNRVATEAFF
TRBJ2-2 18 TRBD1 - TRBV3-1/TRBV3-2 TGTGCCAGCAGCCTCCTGGGGACAGGGGGCAGGTGGACCGGGGAGCTGTTTTTT CASSLLGTGGRWTGELFF
TRBJ2-1 15 - - TRBV25-1 TGTGCCAGCAGTGCTCCGGGACAACCCTACAATGAGCAGTTCTTC CASSAPGQPYNEQFF